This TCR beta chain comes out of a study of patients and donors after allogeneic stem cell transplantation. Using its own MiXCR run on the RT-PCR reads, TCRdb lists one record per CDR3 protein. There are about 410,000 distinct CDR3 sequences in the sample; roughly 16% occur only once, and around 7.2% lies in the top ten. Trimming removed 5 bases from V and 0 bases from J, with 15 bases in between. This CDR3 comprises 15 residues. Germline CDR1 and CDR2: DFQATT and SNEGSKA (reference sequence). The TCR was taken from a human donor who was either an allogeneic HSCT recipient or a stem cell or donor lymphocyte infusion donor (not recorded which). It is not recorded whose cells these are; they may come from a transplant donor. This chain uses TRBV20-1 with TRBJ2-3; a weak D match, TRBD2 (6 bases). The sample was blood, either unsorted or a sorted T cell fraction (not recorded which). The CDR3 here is CSAPDGAGSTDTQYF. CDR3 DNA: TGCAGTGCTCCCGACGGGGCGGGGAGCACAGATACGCAGTATTTT.